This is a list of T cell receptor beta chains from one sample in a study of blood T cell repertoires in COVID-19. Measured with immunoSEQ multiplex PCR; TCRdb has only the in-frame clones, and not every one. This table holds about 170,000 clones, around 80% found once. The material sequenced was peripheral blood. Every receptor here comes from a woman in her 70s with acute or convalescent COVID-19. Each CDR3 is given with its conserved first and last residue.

CASSSEQGQVADTQYF	TRBV5-1	TRBJ2-3
CASSPTGTSGRKFTDTQYF	TRBV9	TRBJ2-3
CASSLRQGFTEAFF	TRBV5-8	TRBJ1-1
CATSREGHGTSGRAGELFF	TRBV15	TRBJ2-2
CAIGGANGEAFF	TRBV10-3	TRBJ1-1
CASSLGRGSYEQYF	TRBV7-2	TRBJ2-7
CASSQNRGAETGELFF	TRBV4-3	TRBJ2-2
CASSYGRDSYEQYF	TRBV6-6	TRBJ2-7
CASSVGIQETQYF	TRBV9	TRBJ2-5
CASSGQVSTDTQYF	TRBV18	TRBJ2-3
CASSVTPQGAGQETQYF	TRBV9	TRBJ2-5
CASSRGGGTDTQYF	TRBV25-1	TRBJ2-3
CASSPTSSSYNSPLHF	TRBV7-8	TRBJ1-6
CAWSRGENQPQHF	TRBV30	TRBJ1-5
CASSEIDGGSTDTQYF	TRBV2	TRBJ2-3
CASSRGLAASNTGELFF	TRBV18	TRBJ2-2
CAWSAAISGQYF	TRBV30	TRBJ2-7
CASSPNRVSNEQFF	TRBV11-1	TRBJ2-1
CASSYGGRGQETQYF	TRBV28	TRBJ2-5
CASSPGLGDTQYF	TRBV7-7	TRBJ2-3
CASSIGQKETQYF	TRBV11-2	TRBJ2-5
CASSSGLAGSSRELFF	TRBV28	TRBJ2-2
CASSQVGGPNKAQHF	TRBV4-2	TRBJ1-5
CASSLWAGVANYGYTF	TRBV28	TRBJ1-2
CASSVGTGSVGYEKLFF	TRBV9	TRBJ1-4
CASSARASGDSTDTQYF	TRBV7-2	TRBJ2-3
CASSNGGSEETQYF	TRBV19	TRBJ2-5
CASSILATGGRNQPQHF	TRBV19	TRBJ1-5
CASSSQYSNQPQHF	TRBV27	TRBJ1-5
CASSQESINGHGSLYEQYF	TRBV3-1/TRBV3-2	TRBJ2-7
CASSSGTGGYEQYF	TRBV5-1	TRBJ2-7
CASRPGTTGNTIYF	TRBV2	TRBJ1-3
CASRDRGEMPQHF	TRBV6-5	TRBJ1-5
CASSSSLLKLFF	TRBV7-8	TRBJ1-4
CASHDREINEQYF	TRBV5-1	TRBJ2-7
CASSLGRQETQYF	TRBV5-4	TRBJ2-5
CASSWAVDEKLFF	TRBV14	TRBJ1-4
CASSRDREFKDYGYTF	TRBV5-6	TRBJ1-2
CASSPQRLNTEAFF	TRBV7-2	TRBJ1-1
CASSDSNTGELFF	TRBV12-3/TRBV12-4	TRBJ2-2
CASGPEEQYF	TRBV28	TRBJ2-7
CASSPGLSETQYF	TRBV18	TRBJ2-5
CASSYERARSGYTF	TRBV6-5	TRBJ1-2
CASRRGGDSPLHF	TRBV19	TRBJ1-6
CASSTRQGRDYGYTF	TRBV19	TRBJ1-2
CASSNTANTEAFF	TRBV19	TRBJ1-1
CASSFITGFGYTF	TRBV5-4	TRBJ1-2
CATSRRTGENEQYF	TRBV15	TRBJ2-7
CASSQEGTGELFF	TRBV18	TRBJ2-2
CATSAPGNAEAFF	TRBV24-1	TRBJ1-1
CASSPGTGENYNSPLHF	TRBV18	TRBJ1-6
CASSPQKRGGQFF	TRBV12-3/TRBV12-4	TRBJ2-1
CASSIHRGNKGGNTIYF	TRBV14	TRBJ1-3
CASSQGQGSRSPLHF	TRBV4-1	TRBJ1-6
CASSLERRSYNEQFF	TRBV7-2	TRBJ2-1
CASSLSAGAGNTIYF	TRBV19	TRBJ1-3
CASSRVPGEGLEAFF	TRBV23-1	TRBJ1-1
CASSQDEYEQYF	TRBV19	TRBJ2-7